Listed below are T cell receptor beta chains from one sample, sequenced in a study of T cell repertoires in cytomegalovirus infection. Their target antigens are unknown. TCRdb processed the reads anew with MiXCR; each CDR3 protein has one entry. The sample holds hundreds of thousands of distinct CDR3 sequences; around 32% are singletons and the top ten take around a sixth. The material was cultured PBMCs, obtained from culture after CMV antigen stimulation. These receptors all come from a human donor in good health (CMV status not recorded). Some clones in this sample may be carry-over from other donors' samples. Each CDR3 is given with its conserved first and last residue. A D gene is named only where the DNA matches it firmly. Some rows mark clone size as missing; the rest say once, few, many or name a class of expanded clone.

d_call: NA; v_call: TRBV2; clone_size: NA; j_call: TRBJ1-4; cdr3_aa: CASSEIPGSNEKLFF; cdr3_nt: TGTGCCAGCAGTGAAATTCCAGGGTCCAATGAAAAACTGTTTTTT
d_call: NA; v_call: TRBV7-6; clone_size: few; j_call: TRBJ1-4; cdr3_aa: CASSLAPGAHEKLFF; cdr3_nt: TGTGCCAGCAGCTTAGCCCCAGGGGCCCATGAAAAACTGTTTTTT
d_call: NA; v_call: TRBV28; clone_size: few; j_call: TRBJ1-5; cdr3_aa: CATERGGSGGLYSNQPQHF; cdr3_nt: TGTGCCACCGAGCGGGGGGGCTCGGGCGGCCTCTATAGCAATCAGCCCCAGCATTTT
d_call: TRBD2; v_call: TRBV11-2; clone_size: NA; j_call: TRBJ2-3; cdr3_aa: CASSAHPLKRGAREGRSTDTQYF; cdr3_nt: TGTGCCAGCAGCGCACATCCCCTTAAACGAGGGGCGCGGGAGGGCCGTAGCACAGATACGCAGTATTTT
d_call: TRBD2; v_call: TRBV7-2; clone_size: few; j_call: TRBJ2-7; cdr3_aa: CASSLDIGGGFQYF; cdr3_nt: TGTGCCAGCAGCTTAGATATAGGCGGGGGTTTCCAGTACTTC
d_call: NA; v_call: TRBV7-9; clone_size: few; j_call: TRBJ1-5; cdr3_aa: CASSLGIGGPYSNQPQHF; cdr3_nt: TGTGCCAGCAGCTTAGGAATAGGGGGGCCTTATAGCAATCAGCCCCAGCATTTT
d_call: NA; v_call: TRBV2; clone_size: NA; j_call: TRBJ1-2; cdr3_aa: CASSGGPYGYTF; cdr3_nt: TGTGCCAGCAGTGGGGGACCCTATGGCTACACCTTC
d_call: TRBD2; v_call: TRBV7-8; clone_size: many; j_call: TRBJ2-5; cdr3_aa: CASSLARLAGPQETQYF; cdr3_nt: TGTGCCAGCAGCTTAGCCAGACTAGCGGGGCCCCAAGAGACCCAGTACTTC
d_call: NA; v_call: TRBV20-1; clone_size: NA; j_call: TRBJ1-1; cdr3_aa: CSARDRGGRVTEAFF; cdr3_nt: TGCAGTGCTAGAGATCGGGGGGGCAGGGTCACTGAAGCTTTCTTT
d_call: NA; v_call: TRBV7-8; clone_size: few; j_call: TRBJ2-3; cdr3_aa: CASSLVAGGRTDTQYF; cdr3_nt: TGTGCCAGCAGCTTAGTCGCAGGGGGGCGCACAGATACGCAGTATTTT
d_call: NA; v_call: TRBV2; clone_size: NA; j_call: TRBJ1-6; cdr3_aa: CASSGDPQNSPLHF; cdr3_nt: TGTGCCAGCAGTGGGGACCCACAGAATTCACCCCTCCACTTT
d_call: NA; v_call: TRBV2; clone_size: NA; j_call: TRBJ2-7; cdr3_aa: CASLGRAHEQYF; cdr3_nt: TGTGCCAGCCTTGGAAGGGCCCACGAGCAGTACTTC
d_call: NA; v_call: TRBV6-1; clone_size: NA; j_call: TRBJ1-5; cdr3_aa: CASRENQPQHF; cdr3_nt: TGTGCCAGCAGGGAGAATCAGCCCCAGCATTTT
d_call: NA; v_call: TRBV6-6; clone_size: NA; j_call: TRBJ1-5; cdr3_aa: CASTRYLRGIVSNQPQHF; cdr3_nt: TGTGCCAGCACTCGCTATCTCCGGGGGATCGTTAGCAATCAGCCCCAGCATTTT
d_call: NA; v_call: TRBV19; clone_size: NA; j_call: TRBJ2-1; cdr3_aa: CASSIGQGTYNEQFF; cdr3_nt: TGTGCCAGTAGTATTGGCCAGGGGACCTACAATGAGCAGTTCTTC
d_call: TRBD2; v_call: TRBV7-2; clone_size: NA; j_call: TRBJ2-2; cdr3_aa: CASSLSGRGTGELFF; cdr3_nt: TGTGCCAGCAGCTTAAGCGGGAGAGGCACCGGGGAGCTGTTTTTT
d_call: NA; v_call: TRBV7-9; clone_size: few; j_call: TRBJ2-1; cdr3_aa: CASSLGSQAVKSSYNEQFF; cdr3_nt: TGTGCCAGCAGCTTAGGTAGTCAGGCGGTCAAGAGCTCCTACAATGAGCAGTTCTTC
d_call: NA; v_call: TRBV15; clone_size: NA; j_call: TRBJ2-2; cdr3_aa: CATSSRRTGELFF; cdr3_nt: TGTGCCACCAGCAGTCGAAGGACCGGGGAGCTGTTTTTT
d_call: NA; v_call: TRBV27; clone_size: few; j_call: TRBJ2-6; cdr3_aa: CASSPDPRSRLSGANVLTF; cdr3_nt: TGTGCCAGCAGTCCCGACCCCCGATCCCGTCTCTCTGGGGCCAACGTCCTGACTTTC
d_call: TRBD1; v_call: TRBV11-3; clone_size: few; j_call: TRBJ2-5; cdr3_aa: CASSLGTGETETQYF; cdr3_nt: TGTGCCAGCAGCTTGGGGACAGGGGAGACGGAGACCCAGTACTTC
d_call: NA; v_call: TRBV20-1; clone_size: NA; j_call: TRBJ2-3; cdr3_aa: CSAQDTGTDTQYF; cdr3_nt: TGCAGTGCCCAAGACACCGGCACAGATACGCAGTATTTT
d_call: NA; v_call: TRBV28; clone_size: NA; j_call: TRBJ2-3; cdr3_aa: CASSFRLRRRSNQPQYF; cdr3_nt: TGTGCCAGCAGTTTCCGTTTGAGGCGAAGATCTAATCAGCCCCAGTATTTT
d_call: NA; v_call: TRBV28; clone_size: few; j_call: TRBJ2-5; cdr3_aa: CATSSWTAPETQYF; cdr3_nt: TGTGCCACCTCATCCTGGACCGCCCCGGAGACCCAGTACTTC
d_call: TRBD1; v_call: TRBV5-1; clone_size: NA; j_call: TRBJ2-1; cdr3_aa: CASSLGTGTESEQFF; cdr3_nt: TGCGCCAGCAGCTTGGGGACAGGGACCGAAAGTGAGCAGTTCTTC
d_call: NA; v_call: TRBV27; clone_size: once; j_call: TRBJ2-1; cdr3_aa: CASSLGQGGQNEQFF; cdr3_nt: TGTGCCAGCAGTTTGGGGCAGGGGGGGCAGAATGAGCAGTTCTTC
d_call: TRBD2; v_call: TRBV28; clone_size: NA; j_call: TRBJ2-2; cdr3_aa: CASSSRLAGFYTGELFF; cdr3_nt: TGTGCCAGCAGTTCTAGACTAGCGGGATTCTACACCGGGGAGCTGTTTTTT
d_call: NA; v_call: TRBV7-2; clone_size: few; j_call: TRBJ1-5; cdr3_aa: CASSLASGVNQPQHF; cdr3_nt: TGTGCCAGCAGCTTAGCGTCGGGGGTTAATCAGCCCCAGCATTTT
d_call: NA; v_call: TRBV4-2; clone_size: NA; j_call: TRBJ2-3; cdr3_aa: CASSQERSTDTQYF; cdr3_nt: TGTGCCAGCAGCCAAGAGCGGAGCACAGATACGCAGTATTTT
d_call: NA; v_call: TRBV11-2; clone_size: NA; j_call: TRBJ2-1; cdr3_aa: CASSLGSVDEQFF; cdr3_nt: TGTGCCAGCAGCTTAGGATCCGTGGATGAGCAGTTCTTC
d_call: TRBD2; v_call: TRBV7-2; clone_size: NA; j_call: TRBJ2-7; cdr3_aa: CASSLVWRESEQYF; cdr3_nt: TGTGCCAGCAGCTTAGTGTGGCGGGAGTCCGAGCAGTACTTC
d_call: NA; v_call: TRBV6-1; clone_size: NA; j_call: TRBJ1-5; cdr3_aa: CASSEAVTGRYSNQPQHF; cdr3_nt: TGTGCCAGCAGTGAAGCGGTGACAGGCCGTTATAGCAATCAGCCCCAGCATTTT
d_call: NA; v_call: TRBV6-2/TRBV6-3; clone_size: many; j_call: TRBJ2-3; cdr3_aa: CASSYGSALRTDTQYF; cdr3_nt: TGTGCCAGCAGTTATGGTTCCGCCCTCCGCACAGATACGCAGTATTTT
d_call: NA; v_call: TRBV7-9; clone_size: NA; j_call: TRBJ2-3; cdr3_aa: CASSLRPQDTQYF; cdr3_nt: TGTGCCAGCAGCTTACGGCCCCAAGATACGCAGTATTTT
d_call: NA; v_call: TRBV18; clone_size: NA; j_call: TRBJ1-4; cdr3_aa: CASSPQSSPGQSEKLFF; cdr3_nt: TGTGCCAGCTCACCACAATCTTCCCCAGGCCAATCTGAAAAACTGTTTTTT
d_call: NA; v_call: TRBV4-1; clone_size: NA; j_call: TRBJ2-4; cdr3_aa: CASSQVAALAKNIQYF; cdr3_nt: TGCGCCAGCAGCCAAGTGGCCGCTCTAGCCAAAAACATTCAGTACTTC
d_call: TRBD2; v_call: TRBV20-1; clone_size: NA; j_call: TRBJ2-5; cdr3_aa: CSAGGSGGETQYF; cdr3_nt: TGCAGTGCAGGGGGGAGCGGGGGTGAGACCCAGTACTTC
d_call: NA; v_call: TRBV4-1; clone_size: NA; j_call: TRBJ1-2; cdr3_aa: CASSGAAGIDYGYTF; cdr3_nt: TGCGCCAGCAGCGGGGCGGCGGGTATCGACTATGGCTACACCTTC
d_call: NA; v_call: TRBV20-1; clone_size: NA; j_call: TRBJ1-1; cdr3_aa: CSARVGGMNTEAFF; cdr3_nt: TGCAGTGCTAGAGTGGGGGGAATGAACACTGAAGCTTTCTTT
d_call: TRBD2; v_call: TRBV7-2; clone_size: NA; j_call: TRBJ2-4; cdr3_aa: CASSSWGRAGDIQYF; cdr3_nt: TGTGCCAGCAGCTCCTGGGGTCGGGCGGGAGACATTCAGTACTTC
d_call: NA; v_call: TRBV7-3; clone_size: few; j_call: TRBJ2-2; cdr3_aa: CASSPSLRSGTGELFF; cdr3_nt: TGTGCCAGCAGCCCTAGCTTGCGGTCCGGCACCGGGGAGCTGTTTTTT
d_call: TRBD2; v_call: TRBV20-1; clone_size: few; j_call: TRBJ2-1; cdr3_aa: CSAESGSSYNEQFF; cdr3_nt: TGCAGTGCTGAAAGCGGGAGCTCCTACAATGAGCAGTTCTTC
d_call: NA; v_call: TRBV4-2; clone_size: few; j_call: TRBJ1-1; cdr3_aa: CASSQPGEGGGTEAFF; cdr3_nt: TGTGCCAGCAGCCAACCCGGGGAGGGGGGGGGCACTGAAGCTTTCTTT
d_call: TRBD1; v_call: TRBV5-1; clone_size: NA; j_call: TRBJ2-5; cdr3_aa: CASSPWTGMETQYF; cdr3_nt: TGCGCCAGCAGCCCCTGGACAGGGATGGAGACCCAGTACTTC
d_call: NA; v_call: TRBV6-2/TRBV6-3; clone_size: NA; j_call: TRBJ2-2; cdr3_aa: CASSSAAQWRNTGELFF; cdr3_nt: TGTGCCAGCAGTTCAGCCGCCCAGTGGCGGAACACCGGGGAGCTGTTTTTT
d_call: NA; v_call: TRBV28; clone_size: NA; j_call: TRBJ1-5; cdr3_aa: CASRAGIHQPQHF; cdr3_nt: TGTGCCAGCCGGGCAGGGATCCATCAGCCCCAGCATTTT
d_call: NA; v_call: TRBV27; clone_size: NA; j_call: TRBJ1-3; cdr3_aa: CASKANADSGNTIYF; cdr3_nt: TGTGCCAGCAAAGCAAACGCCGACTCTGGAAACACCATATATTTT
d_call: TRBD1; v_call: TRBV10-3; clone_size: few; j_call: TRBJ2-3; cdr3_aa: CAIREPLGQGSTDTQYF; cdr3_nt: TGTGCCATCAGAGAGCCCTTGGGACAGGGGAGCACAGATACGCAGTATTTT
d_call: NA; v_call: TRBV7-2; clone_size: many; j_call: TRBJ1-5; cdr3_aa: CASSLGGVTNQPQHF; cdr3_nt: TGTGCCAGCAGCTTAGGCGGGGTTACGAATCAGCCCCAGCATTTT